This record covers a single T cell receptor (beta chain). What it binds is unknown. After template switching added a universal primer site, the resulting cDNA carried unique molecular identifiers. TCRdb fed the 5' RACE reads into MiXCR, producing one record per CDR3 protein. The sample records around 1.7 million distinct CDR3 sequences, about 31% being singletons. The entry originates in a study of identical twins. Overall study results and limits: Cord blood beta clonotypes that were abundant carried fewer insertions, and memory repertoires showed no such trend.

V lost 0 bases and J lost 5; bases outside the gene matches: 6. Germline-derived CDR1 and CDR2 are SGHDN and FVKESK. The CDR3 is made up of 16 amino acids. The specimen was cord blood. The source of this sequence is a newborn girl in good health. This chain links TRBV14 with TRBJ2-3, with TRBD2 matching over 9 bases. CDR3 residues: CASSQEYGLARDTQYF. CDR3 sequence (DNA): TGTGCCAGCAGCCAAGAATATGGACTAGCGAGAGATACGCAGTATTTT.